This TCR beta chain was captured in a study of T cell clonality in common variable immunodeficiency. Points from the study as a whole: TCRbeta clonality was increased in CVID versus healthy controls. Shared TCRbeta clones were fewer between CVID subjects than controls.

Germline CDR1 reads SQVTM; CDR2 reads ANQGSEA. This CDR3 has 13 residues. This clone was observed at least ten times. Antigen specificity is unknown. The CDR3 is cut off 3 residues early in the read; its end comes from the germline J gene. Here immunoSEQ multiplex PCR was the method, and the copy in TCRdb shows in-frame clones only, minus some. The specimen has some 50,000 clones, none found just once. This chain links TRBV29-1 with TRBJ2-3, with D tentatively TRBD1 or TRBD2 (5 bases each). The TCR was taken from a person aged 18 to 70 in good health. Input material: peripheral blood mononuclear cells. CDR3 DNA, as far as it was read: TGCAGCGTTGCCGAGGGGCGCAATCAGCCG. Encoded protein: CSVAEGRNQP. The complete CDR3 sequence is CSVAEGRNQPQYF.